The rows below give T cell receptor beta chains drawn from one sample of a study of persistence of HIV-infected CD4 T cells. Only in-frame clones appear in the TCRdb table, and some are missing; sequencing was by immunoSEQ multiplex PCR. The sample consists of tens of thousands of clones, around 78% of them appearing once. These receptors are not linked to any known antigen. Sequences were derived from CD4+ T cells sorted from PBMCs after approximately 19-hour stimulation, sampled from a patient who received antiretroviral therapy. The receptors were sampled from an adult man with HIV who was CMV-seropositive. Both conserved end residues are part of each CDR3. Fields, in order: J gene, D gene, clone size, V gene, CDR3 protein, CDR3 DNA. D genes are given only for firm matches. The size field is filled for only some rows; it gives once, few, many or a size class.

j_call: TRBJ2-7
d_call: TRBD2
clone_size: NA
v_call: TRBV12-3/TRBV12-4
cdr3_aa: CASSPGTRSEQYF
cdr3_nt: TGTGCCAGCAGTCCTGGGACTAGAAGCGAGCAGTACTTC

j_call: TRBJ1-5
d_call: TRBD1
clone_size: NA
v_call: TRBV29-1
cdr3_aa: CSFRQGDQPQHF
cdr3_nt: TGCAGCTTCCGACAGGGCGACCAGCCCCAGCATTTT

j_call: TRBJ1-4
d_call: NA
clone_size: NA
v_call: TRBV3-1/TRBV3-2
cdr3_aa: CASSQAGTSREKLFF
cdr3_nt: TGTGCCAGCAGCCAAGCAGGCACCTCTAGGGAAAAACTGTTTTTT

j_call: TRBJ1-3
d_call: NA
clone_size: few
v_call: TRBV7-9
cdr3_aa: CASSSGLSGNTIYF
cdr3_nt: TGTGCCAGCAGTTCAGGACTCTCTGGAAACACCATATATTTT

j_call: TRBJ2-1
d_call: TRBD2
clone_size: NA
v_call: TRBV2
cdr3_aa: CASSGRAGGLDNEQFF
cdr3_nt: TGTGCCAGCAGTGGAAGAGCGGGGGGCTTGGACAATGAGCAGTTCTTC

j_call: TRBJ1-1
d_call: TRBD1
clone_size: NA
v_call: TRBV7-2
cdr3_aa: CASSETGRDTEAFF
cdr3_nt: TGTGCCAGCAGCGAGACAGGGAGGGACACTGAAGCTTTCTTT

j_call: TRBJ1-4
d_call: TRBD1
clone_size: NA
v_call: TRBV6-5
cdr3_aa: CASRTGGKGNEKLFF
cdr3_nt: TGTGCCAGCAGGACAGGGGGTAAAGGAAATGAAAAACTGTTTTTT

j_call: TRBJ2-2
d_call: NA
clone_size: NA
v_call: TRBV7-2
cdr3_aa: CASRFKGTSNTGELFF
cdr3_nt: TGTGCCAGCCGTTTTAAGGGGACTTCGAACACCGGGGAGCTGTTTTTT

j_call: TRBJ2-7
d_call: TRBD2
clone_size: NA
v_call: TRBV20-1
cdr3_aa: CSASGAGGNEQYF
cdr3_nt: TGCAGTGCTAGTGGGGCGGGAGGAAACGAGCAGTACTTC

j_call: TRBJ1-1
d_call: TRBD1
clone_size: NA
v_call: TRBV7-9
cdr3_aa: CASSLQGVMNTEAFF
cdr3_nt: TGTGCCAGCAGCTTACAGGGGGTGATGAACACTGAAGCTTTCTTT

j_call: TRBJ2-7
d_call: TRBD1
clone_size: NA
v_call: TRBV5-1
cdr3_aa: CASSKQTGVTYEQYF
cdr3_nt: TGCGCCAGCAGCAAGCAAACAGGGGTTACCTACGAGCAGTACTTC

j_call: TRBJ1-2
d_call: NA
clone_size: NA
v_call: TRBV9
cdr3_aa: CASRNKRDPTNYGYTF
cdr3_nt: TGTGCCAGCAGGAACAAAAGGGACCCCACTAACTATGGCTACACCTTC

j_call: TRBJ1-5
d_call: NA
clone_size: NA
v_call: TRBV19
cdr3_aa: CASSIGGAGGNQPQHF
cdr3_nt: TGTGCCAGTAGTATCGGCGGGGCCGGCGGCAATCAGCCCCAGCATTTT

j_call: TRBJ2-7
d_call: NA
clone_size: NA
v_call: TRBV7-2
cdr3_aa: CASSLRLGSDYEQYF
cdr3_nt: TGTGCCAGCAGCTTACGTCTAGGTAGCGACTACGAGCAGTACTTC

j_call: TRBJ2-1
d_call: NA
clone_size: NA
v_call: TRBV4-1
cdr3_aa: CASSHNKGQTYNEQFF
cdr3_nt: TGCGCCAGCAGCCATAATAAAGGTCAGACCTACAATGAGCAGTTCTTC